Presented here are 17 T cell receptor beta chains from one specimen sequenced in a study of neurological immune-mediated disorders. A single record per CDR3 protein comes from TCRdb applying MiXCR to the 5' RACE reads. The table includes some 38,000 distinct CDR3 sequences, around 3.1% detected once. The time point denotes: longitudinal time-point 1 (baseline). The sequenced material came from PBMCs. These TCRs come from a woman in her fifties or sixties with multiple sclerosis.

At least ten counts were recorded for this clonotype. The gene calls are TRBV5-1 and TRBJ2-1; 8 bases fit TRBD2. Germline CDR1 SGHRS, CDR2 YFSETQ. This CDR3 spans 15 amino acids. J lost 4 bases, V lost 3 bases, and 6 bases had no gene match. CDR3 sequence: CASSSSGGSYNEQFF. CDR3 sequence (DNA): TGCGCCAGCAGCTCGAGCGGGGGATCATACAATGAGCAGTTCTTC. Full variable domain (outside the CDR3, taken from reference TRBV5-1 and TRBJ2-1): KAGVTQTPRYLIKTRGQQVTLSCSPISGHRSVSWYQQTPGQGLQFLFEYFSETQRNKGNFPGRFSGRQFSNSRSEMNVSTLELGDSALYLCASSSSGGSYNEQFFGPGTRLTVL.

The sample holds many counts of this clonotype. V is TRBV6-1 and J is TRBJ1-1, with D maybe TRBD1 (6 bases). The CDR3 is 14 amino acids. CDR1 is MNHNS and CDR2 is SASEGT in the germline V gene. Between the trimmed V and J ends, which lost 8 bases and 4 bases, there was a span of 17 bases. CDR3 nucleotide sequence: TGTGCCAGCCAGGGGCTGGGGGCGGTCACTGAAGCTTTCTTT. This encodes CASQGLGAVTEAFF.

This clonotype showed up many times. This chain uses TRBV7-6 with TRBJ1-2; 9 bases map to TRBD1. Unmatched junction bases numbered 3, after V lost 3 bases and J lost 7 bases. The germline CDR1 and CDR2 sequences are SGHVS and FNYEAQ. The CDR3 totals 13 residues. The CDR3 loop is CASSFGDRAGYTF. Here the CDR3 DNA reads TGTGCCAGCAGCTTCGGGGACAGGGCTGGCTACACCTTC.

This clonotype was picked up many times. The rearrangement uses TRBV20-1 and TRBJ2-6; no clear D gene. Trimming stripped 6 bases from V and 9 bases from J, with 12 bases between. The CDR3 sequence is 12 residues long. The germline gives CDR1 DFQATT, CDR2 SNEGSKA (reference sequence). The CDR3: CSAPGRVNVLTF. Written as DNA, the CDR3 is TGCAGTGCCCCCGGGCGAGTCAACGTCCTGACTTTC.

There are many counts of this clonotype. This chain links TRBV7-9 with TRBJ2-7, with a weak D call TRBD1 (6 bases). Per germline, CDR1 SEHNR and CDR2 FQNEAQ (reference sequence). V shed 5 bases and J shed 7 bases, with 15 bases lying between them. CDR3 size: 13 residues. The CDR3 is CASSPQAGQEQYF. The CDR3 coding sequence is TGTGCCAGCAGCCCGCAAGCTGGACAGGAGCAGTACTTC.

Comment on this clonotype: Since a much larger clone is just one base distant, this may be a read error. This CDR3 is CASSLGQTSTDTQYF. CDR3 DNA: TGCGCCAGCAGCTTGGGGCAGACCAGCACAGATACGCAGTATTTT. The rearrangement uses TRBV5-1 and TRBJ2-3; D is undetermined. Trimming took 0 bases from V and 0 from J, leaving 8 bases between them. CDR3 length equals 15 residues. Germline V gene lookup returns CDR1 SGHRS and CDR2 YFSETQ. Full variable domain (rest looked up from reference TRBV5-1 and TRBJ2-3): KAGVTQTPRYLIKTRGQQVTLSCSPISGHRSVSWYQQTPGQGLQFLFEYFSETQRNKGNFPGRFSGRQFSNSRSEMNVSTLELGDSALYLCASSLGQTSTDTQYFGPGTRLTVL.

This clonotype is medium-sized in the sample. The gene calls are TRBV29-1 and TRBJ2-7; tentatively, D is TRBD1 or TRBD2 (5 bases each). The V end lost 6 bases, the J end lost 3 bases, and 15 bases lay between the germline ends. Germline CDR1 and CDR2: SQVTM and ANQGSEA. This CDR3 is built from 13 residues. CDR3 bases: TGCAGCGTCACCGGGACCGACGTCTACGAGCAGTACTTC. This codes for CSVTGTDVYEQYF.

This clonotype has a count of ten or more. CDR3 nucleotide sequence: TGTGCCAGCAGGCTTGGACAGGTCTACGAGCAGTACTTC. This gives the protein CASRLGQVYEQYF. The chain recombines TRBV6-1 with TRBJ2-7; TRBD1 matches at 7 bases. V shed 6 bases, J shed 3 bases, and the junction held 5 bases outside the gene matches. The CDR3 spans 13 residues. CDR1 is MNHNS and CDR2 is SASEGT in the germline V gene.

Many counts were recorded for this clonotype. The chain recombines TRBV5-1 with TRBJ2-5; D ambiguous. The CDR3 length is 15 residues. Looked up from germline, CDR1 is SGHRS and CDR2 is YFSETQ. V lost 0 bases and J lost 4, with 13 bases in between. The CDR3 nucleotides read TGCGCCAGCAGCTTGGGGGCCCGTGGGATAGAGACCCAGTACTTC. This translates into CASSLGARGIETQYF.

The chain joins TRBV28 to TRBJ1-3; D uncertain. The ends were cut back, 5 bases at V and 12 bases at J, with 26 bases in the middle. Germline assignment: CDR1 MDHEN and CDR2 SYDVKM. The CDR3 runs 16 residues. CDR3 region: CASSTPGMALGKNIYF. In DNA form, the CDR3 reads TGTGCCAGCAGTACCCCGGGCATGGCGTTGGGAAAAAACATATATTTT.

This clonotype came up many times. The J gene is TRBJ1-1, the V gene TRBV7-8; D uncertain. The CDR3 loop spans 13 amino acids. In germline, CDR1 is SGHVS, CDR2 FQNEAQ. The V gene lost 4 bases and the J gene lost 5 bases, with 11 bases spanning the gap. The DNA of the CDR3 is TGTGCCAGCAGCTACGGAGGCCAAACTGAAGCTTTCTTT. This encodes CASSYGGQTEAFF.

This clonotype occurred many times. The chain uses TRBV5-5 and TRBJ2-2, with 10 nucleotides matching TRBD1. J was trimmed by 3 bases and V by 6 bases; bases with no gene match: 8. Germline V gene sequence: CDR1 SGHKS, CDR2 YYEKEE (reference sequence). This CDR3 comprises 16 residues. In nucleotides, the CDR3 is TGTGCCAGCATCACGGGGGGACAGGGGTACACCGGGGAGCTGTTTTTT. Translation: CASITGGQGYTGELFF.

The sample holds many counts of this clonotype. The CDR3 coding sequence is TGCGCCAGCAGCCAGGACAGGGGACGCACAGATACGCAGTATTTT. The encoded protein is CASSQDRGRTDTQYF. The chain joins TRBV10-2 to TRBJ2-3, with 9 bases lining up with TRBD1. The V and J ends lost 6 bases and 1 base, in that order; junction bases with no gene match: 5. Germline V lookup: CDR1 WSHSY, CDR2 SAAADI. There are 15 residues in the CDR3.

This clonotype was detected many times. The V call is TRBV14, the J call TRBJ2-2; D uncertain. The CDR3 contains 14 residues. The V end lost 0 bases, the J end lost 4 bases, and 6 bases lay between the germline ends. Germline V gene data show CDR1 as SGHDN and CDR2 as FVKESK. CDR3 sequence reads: CASSQDSLTGELFF. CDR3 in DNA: TGTGCCAGCAGCCAAGATTCCCTCACCGGGGAGCTGTTTTTT.

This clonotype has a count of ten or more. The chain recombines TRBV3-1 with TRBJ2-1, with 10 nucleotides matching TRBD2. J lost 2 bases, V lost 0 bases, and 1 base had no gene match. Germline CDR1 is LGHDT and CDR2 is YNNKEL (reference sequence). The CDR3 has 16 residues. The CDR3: CASSQESGGAYNEQFF. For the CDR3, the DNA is TGTGCCAGCAGCCAAGAGAGCGGGGGGGCCTACAATGAGCAGTTCTTC.

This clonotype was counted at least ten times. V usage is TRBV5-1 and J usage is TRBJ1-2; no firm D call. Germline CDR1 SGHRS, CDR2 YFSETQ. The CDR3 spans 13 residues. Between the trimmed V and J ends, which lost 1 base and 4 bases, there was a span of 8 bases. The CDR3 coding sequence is TGCGCCAGCAGCTTGACGGACGCCTATGGCTACACCTTC. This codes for CASSLTDAYGYTF.

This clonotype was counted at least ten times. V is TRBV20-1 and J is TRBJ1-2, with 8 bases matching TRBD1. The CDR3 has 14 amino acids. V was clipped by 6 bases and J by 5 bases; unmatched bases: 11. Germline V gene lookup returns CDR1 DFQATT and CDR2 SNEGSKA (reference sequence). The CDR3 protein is CSARDRLSVYGYTF. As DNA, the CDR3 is TGCAGTGCCCGGGACAGGCTCTCGGTTTATGGCTACACCTTC.